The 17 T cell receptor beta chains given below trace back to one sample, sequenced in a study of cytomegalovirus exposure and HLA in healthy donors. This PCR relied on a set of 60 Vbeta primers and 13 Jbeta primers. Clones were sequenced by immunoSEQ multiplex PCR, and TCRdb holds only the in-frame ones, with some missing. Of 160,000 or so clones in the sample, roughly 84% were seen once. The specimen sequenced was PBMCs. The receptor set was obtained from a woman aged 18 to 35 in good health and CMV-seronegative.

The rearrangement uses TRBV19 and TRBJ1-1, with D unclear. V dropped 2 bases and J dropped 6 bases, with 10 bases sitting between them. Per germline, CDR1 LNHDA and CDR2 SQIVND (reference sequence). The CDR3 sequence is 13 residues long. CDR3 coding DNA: TGTGCCAGTAGTATACCTGAGTATCCTGAAGCTTTCTTT. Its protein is CASSIPEYPEAFF.

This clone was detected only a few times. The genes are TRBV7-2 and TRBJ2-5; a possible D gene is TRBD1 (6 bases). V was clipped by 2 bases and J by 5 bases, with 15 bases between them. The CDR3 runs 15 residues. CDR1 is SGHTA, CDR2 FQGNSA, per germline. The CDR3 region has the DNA TGTGCCAGCAGCTTATCTTGGTCAAGGGGGGAGACCCAGTACTTC. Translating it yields CASSLSWSRGETQYF.

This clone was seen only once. The CDR3 spells CATSKLAGGYNEQFF. In DNA, the CDR3 is TGTGCCACCAGCAAGCTAGCGGGGGGGTACAATGAGCAGTTCTTC. The V and J genes are TRBV15 and TRBJ2-1; 12 bases agree with TRBD2. V shed 4 bases, J shed 4 bases, and the junction held 2 bases outside the gene matches. Germline CDR1 reads LNHNV; CDR2 reads YYDKDF (reference sequence). CDR3 size: 15 residues.

CDR3: CASSLMAGKPGELFF. The DNA of the CDR3 is TGTGCCAGCAGCTTAATGGCAGGGAAGCCCGGGGAGCTGTTTTTT. The V and J genes are TRBV7-9 and TRBJ2-2; a weak D match, TRBD1 (5 bases). The V gene lost 2 bases and the J gene lost 6 bases, with 13 bases spanning the gap. The CDR3 is 15 amino acids. The germline gives CDR1 SEHNR, CDR2 FQNEAQ (reference sequence).

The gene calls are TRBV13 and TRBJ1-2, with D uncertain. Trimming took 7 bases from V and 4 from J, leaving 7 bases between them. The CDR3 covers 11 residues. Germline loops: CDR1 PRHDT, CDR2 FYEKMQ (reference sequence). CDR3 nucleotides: TGTGCCAGCAACCAGTGCTATGGCTACACCTTC. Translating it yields CASNQCYGYTF.

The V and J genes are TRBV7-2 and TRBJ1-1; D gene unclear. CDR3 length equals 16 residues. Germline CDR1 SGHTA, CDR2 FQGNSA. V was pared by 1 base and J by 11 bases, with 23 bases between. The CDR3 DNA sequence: TGTGCCAGCAGCTTAGATCACAGCTATATCCCCTTTGGGGCTTTCTTT. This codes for CASSLDHSYIPFGAFF.

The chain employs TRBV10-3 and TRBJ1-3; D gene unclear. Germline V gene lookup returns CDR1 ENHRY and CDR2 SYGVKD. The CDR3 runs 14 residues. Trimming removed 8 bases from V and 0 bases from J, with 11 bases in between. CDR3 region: CAIGRTVSGNTIYF. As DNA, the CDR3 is TGTGCCATCGGCCGGACTGTCTCTGGAAACACCATATATTTT.

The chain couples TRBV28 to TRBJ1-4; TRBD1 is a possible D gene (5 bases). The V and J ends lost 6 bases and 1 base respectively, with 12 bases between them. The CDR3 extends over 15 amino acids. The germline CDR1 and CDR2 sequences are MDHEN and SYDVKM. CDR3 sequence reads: CASRFFGGTNEKLFF. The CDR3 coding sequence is TGTGCCAGCAGATTTTTCGGGGGAACTAATGAAAAACTGTTTTTT.

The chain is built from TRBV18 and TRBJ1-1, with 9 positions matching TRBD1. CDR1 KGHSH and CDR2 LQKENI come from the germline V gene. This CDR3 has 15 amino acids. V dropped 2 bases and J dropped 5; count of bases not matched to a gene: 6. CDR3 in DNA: TGTGCCAGCTCACCAGATGGGACAGGGTTGACTGAAGCTTTCTTT. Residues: CASSPDGTGLTEAFF.

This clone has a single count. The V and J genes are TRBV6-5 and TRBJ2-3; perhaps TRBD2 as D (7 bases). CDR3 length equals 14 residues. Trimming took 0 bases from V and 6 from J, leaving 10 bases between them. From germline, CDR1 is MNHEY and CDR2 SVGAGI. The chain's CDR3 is CASSYSRGLDTQYF. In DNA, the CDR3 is TGTGCCAGCAGTTACTCGCGGGGGCTGGATACGCAGTATTTT.

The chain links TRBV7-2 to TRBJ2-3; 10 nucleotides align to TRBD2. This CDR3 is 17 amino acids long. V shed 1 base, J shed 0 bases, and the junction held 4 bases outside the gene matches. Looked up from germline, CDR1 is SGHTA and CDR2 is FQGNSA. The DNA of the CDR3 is TGTGCCAGCAGCTTAGGTAGCGGGGGGCGAAGCACAGATACGCAGTATTTT. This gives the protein CASSLGSGGRSTDTQYF.

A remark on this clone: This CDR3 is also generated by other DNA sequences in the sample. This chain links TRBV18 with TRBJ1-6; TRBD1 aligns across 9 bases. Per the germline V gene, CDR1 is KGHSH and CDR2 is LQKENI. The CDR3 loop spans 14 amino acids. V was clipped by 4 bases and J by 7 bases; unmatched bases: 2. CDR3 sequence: CASSRDRENSPLHF. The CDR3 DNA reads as TGTGCCAGCTCACGGGACAGGGAAAATTCACCCCTCCACTTT.

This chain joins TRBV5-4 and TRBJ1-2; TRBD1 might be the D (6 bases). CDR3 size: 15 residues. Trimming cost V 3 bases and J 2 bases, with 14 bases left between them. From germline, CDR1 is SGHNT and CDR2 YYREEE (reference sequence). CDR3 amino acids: CASSSKATGNYGYTF. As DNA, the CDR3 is TGTGCCAGCAGCTCCAAAGCTACAGGGAACTATGGCTACACCTTC.

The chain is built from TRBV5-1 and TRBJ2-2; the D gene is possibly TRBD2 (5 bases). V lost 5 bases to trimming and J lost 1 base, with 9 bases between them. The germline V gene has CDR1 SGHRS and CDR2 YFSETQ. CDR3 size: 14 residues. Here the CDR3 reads CASSRRENTGELFF. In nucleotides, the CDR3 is TGCGCCAGCAGTCGCCGGGAGAACACCGGGGAGCTGTTTTTT.

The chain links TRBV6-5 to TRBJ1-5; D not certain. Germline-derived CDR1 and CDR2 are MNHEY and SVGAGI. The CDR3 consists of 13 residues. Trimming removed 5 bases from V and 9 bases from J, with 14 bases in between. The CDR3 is CASSRGLDWPQHF. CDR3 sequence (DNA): TGTGCCAGCAGTCGTGGACTGGACTGGCCCCAGCATTTT.

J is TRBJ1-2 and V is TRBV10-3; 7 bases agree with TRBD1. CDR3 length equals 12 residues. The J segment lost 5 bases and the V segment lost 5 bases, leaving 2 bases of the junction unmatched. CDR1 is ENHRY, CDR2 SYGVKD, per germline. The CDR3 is CAISRDSYGYTF. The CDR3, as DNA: TGTGCCATCAGTCGGGACAGTTATGGCTACACCTTC.

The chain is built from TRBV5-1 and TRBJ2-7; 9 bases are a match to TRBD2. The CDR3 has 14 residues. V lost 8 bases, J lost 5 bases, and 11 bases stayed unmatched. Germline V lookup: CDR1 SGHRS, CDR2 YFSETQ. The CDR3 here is CASAGGGGAHEQYF. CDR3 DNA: TGCGCCAGTGCCGGGGGCGGGGGGGCCCACGAGCAGTACTTC.